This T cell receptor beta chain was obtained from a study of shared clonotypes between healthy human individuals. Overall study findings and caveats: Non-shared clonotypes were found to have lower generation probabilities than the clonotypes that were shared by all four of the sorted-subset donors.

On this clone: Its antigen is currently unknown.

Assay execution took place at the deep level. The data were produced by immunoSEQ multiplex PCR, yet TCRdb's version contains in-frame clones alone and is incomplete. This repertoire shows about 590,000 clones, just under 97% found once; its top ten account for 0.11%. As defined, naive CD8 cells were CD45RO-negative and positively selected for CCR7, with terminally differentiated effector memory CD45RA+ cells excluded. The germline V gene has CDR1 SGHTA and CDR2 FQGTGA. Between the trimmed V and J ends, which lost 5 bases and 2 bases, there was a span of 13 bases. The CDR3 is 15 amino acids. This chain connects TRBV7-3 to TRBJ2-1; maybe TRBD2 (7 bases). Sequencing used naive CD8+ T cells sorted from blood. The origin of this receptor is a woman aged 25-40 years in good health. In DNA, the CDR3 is TGTGCCAGCAGCCGCGGGGGCGGAACCTACAATGAGCAGTTCTTC. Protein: CASSRGGGTYNEQFF.